This T cell receptor (beta chain) comes out of a study of blood T cell repertoires in COVID-19. The overall study: Acute and convalescent COVID-19 samples came from the United States, Italy and Spain. From T cells, B-cell-depleted T cells, or PBMCs came the material, which was cDNA or gDNA.

The germline V gene has CDR1 MDHEN and CDR2 SYDVKM. The V and J ends lost 2 bases and 2 bases respectively, with 16 bases between them. CDR3 length: 17 amino acids. Original analysis: Researchers report that nucleated cell counts were estimated from reference gene primer amplification. TCRdb's copy holds only in-frame clones and misses some; the assay was immunoSEQ multiplex PCR. That table gives V, J and clone size, and the DNA gave D and trimming. The sample lists roughly 100,000 clones; about 75% were seen once. The TCR was taken from a woman in her seventies with acute or convalescent COVID-19. The V gene is TRBV28, the J gene TRBJ1-5, with TRBD1 as a possible D gene (6 bases). Source material: peripheral blood. This CDR3 reads CASSLLPQGRGNQPQHF. The CDR3 nucleotides read TGTGCCAGCAGTTTACTCCCCCAGGGGAGGGGCAATCAGCCCCAGCATTTT. Drawing the rest from reference TRBV28 and TRBJ1-5, the complete variable domain is DVKVTQSSRYLVKRTGEKVFLECVQDMDHENMFWYRQDPGLGLRLIYFSYDVKMKEKGDIPEGYSVSREKKERFSLILESASTNQTSMYLCASSLLPQGRGNQPQHFGDGTRLSIL.